Each of the 21 T cell receptor beta chains below was sequenced from the same sample in a study of T cell changes during pregnancy in multiple sclerosis. TCRdb's copy holds only in-frame clones and misses some; the assay was immunoSEQ multiplex PCR. The repertoire has roughly 35,000 clones, 90% of them found once; the top ten carry approximately 12%. This sample comprised CD8+ T cells from peripheral blood mononuclear cells, obtained in the first trimester of pregnancy. These receptor sequences come from a female donor with multiple sclerosis, enrolled in a pregnancy study.

The V gene is TRBV5-4, the J gene TRBJ2-1; 9 bases fit TRBD2. The CDR3 length is 11 residues. CDR1 is SGHNT, CDR2 YYREEE, per germline (reference sequence). V lost 3 bases to trimming and J lost 14 bases; unmatched junction nucleotides: 3. Written as DNA, the CDR3 is TGTGCCAGCAGCTCGGGGACTAGCAAGTTCTTC. Protein sequence: CASSSGTSKFF. The entire variable domain, with the rest obtained from reference TRBV5-4 and TRBJ2-1, is as follows: ETGVTQSPTHLIKTRGQQVTLRCSSQSGHNTVSWYQQALGQGPQFIFQYYREEENGRGNFPPRFSGLQFPNYSSELNVNALELDDSALYLCASSSGTSKFFGPGTRLTVL.

The chain recombines TRBV28 with TRBJ2-2; 16 bases are shared with TRBD2. This CDR3 is built from 15 residues. Germline loops: CDR1 MDHEN, CDR2 SYDVKM. The ends lost 10 bases at V and 6 bases at J; junction bases unmatched: 5. The CDR3 sequence: CATYGTSGRAGELFF. In DNA, the CDR3 is TGTGCCACCTACGGGACTAGCGGGAGGGCCGGGGAGCTGTTTTTT.

The J gene is TRBJ2-7, the V gene TRBV4-1; D gene uncertain. V lost 1 base and J 0 bases, leaving 4 bases between the germline ends. The CDR3 contains 13 residues. Germline V CDR1 and CDR2: MGHRA, YSYEKL. CDR3 nucleotides: TGCGCCAGCAGCCAAGTAAACTCCTACGAGCAGTACTTC. Translation gives CASSQVNSYEQYF.

The gene calls are TRBV19 and TRBJ1-1, with 8 bases lining up with TRBD1. Germline trimming cut 5 bases from V and 5 bases from J; bases unmatched to any gene: 7. Looked up from germline, CDR1 is LNHDA and CDR2 is SQIVND (reference sequence). The CDR3 has 14 amino acids. The CDR3 protein is CASSHPGGWTEAFF. The CDR3 DNA reads TGTGCCAGTAGTCACCCAGGGGGCTGGACTGAAGCTTTCTTT.

The chain has TRBV28 and TRBJ2-5; D is ambiguous. V lost 6 bases and J lost 4, with 15 bases in between. The CDR3 has 14 amino acids. The germline V gene encodes CDR1 MDHEN and CDR2 SYDVKM. The CDR3 spells CASSQPRGGETQYF. DNA of the CDR3: TGTGCCAGCAGCCAACCCCGTGGCGGAGAGACCCAGTACTTC.

The gene calls are TRBV25-1 and TRBJ1-4, with D possibly TRBD1 on 6 matching bases. The CDR3 length is 15 residues. Germline CDR1 is MGHDK and CDR2 is SYGVNS. Trimming shortened V by 6 bases and J by 4 bases, and 15 bases separated the two germline ends. The CDR3 spells CASSYQGTLNEKLFF. The CDR3 coding sequence is TGTGCCAGCAGCTATCAAGGGACACTTAATGAAAAACTGTTTTTT. Combining the CDR3 with reference TRBV25-1 and TRBJ1-4 gives the whole variable domain EADIYQTPRYLVIGTGKKITLECSQTMGHDKMYWYQQDPGMELHLIHYSYGVNSTEKGDLSSESTVSRIRTEHFPLTLESARPSHTSQYLCASSYQGTLNEKLFFGSGTQLSVL.

The rearrangement joins TRBV6-5 to TRBJ2-3; no clear D gene. The CDR3 is 15 amino acids. Deletions cut 0 bases from V and 7 bases from J, with 14 bases between. The germline V gene encodes CDR1 MNHEY and CDR2 SVGAGI. The DNA of the CDR3 is TGTGCCAGCAGTTACTCCCTGCTAGATGCCAATACGCAGTATTTT. It is translated as CASSYSLLDANTQYF.

This chain uses TRBV28 with TRBJ2-3, with TRBD2 as a possible D gene (6 bases). The CDR3 is 14 amino acids. Germline V gene data show CDR1 as MDHEN and CDR2 as SYDVKM. V was cut by 8 bases and J by 0 bases, with 12 bases left in between. For the CDR3, the DNA is TGTGCCAGCGGCTCTGCGGGGAGCACAGATACGCAGTATTTT. Translation: CASGSAGSTDTQYF. Filled out from reference TRBV28 and TRBJ2-3, the complete variable domain reads DVKVTQSSRYLVKRTGEKVFLECVQDMDHENMFWYRQDPGLGLRLIYFSYDVKMKEKGDIPEGYSVSREKKERFSLILESASTNQTSMYLCASGSAGSTDTQYFGPGTRLTVL.

The rearrangement joins TRBV20-1 to TRBJ2-1; perhaps TRBD2 as D (5 bases). CDR1 DFQATT and CDR2 SNEGSKA come from the germline V gene (reference sequence). The CDR3 loop spans 11 amino acids. V was cut by 6 bases and J by 8 bases, with 11 bases left in between. The CDR3 region is CSAYRGYEQFF. The CDR3 DNA follows: TGCAGTGCCTATAGAGGGTATGAGCAGTTCTTC.

This clone has just one count. The chain uses TRBV6-4 and TRBJ2-2; 8 bases align to TRBD1. The junction had 0 bases not matched to a gene; V was cut back by 6 bases and J by 6 bases. Germline V gene data show CDR1 as MRHNA and CDR2 as SNTAGT. This CDR3 is 12 amino acids long. In DNA form, the CDR3 reads TGTGCCAGCAGACAGGGGGCCGGGGAGCTGTTTTTT. It translates to CASRQGAGELFF.

The chain carries TRBV5-4 and TRBJ2-1; TRBD2 matches 8 bases. The length of the CDR3 is 14 residues. Germline CDR1 reads SGHNT; CDR2 reads YYREEE (reference sequence). Unmatched junction bases numbered 7, after V lost 2 bases and J lost 9 bases. CDR3 protein: CASSLTSGAGEQFF. The CDR3 DNA follows: TGTGCCAGCAGCTTAACTAGCGGAGCCGGTGAGCAGTTCTTC.

The rearrangement uses TRBV4-1 and TRBJ2-7; 8 bases agree with TRBD1. The CDR3 runs to 14 residues. Germline CDR1 MGHRA, CDR2 YSYEKL. The V gene end was trimmed by 1 base and the J gene end by 2 bases; junction bases not matched to a gene: 1. In DNA form, the CDR3 reads TGCGCCAGCAGCCAAGTGGACAGGGCCTACGAGCAGTACTTC. Amino acids: CASSQVDRAYEQYF.

The chain employs TRBV5-8 and TRBJ1-1; TRBD1 aligns across 8 bases. Germline V lookup: CDR1 SGHTS, CDR2 YDEGEE. This CDR3 spans 13 amino acids. V trimming: 2 bases; J trimming: 4 bases; junction bases outside the gene matches: 1. The CDR3 bases are TGTGCCAGCAGCTTCGGACAGGGCACTGAAGCTTTCTTT. Protein: CASSFGQGTEAFF.

The V gene is TRBV10-3, the J gene TRBJ2-1; 10 bases are a match to TRBD2. Germline CDR1 and CDR2: ENHRY and SYGVKD. This CDR3 region has 17 residues. The V gene end was trimmed by 11 bases and the J gene end by 4 bases; junction bases not matched to a gene: 17. The CDR3 here is CAVPFKLAGKLYNEQFF. CDR3 sequence (DNA): TGTGCCGTGCCTTTTAAACTAGCGGGGAAACTTTACAATGAGCAGTTCTTC.

The V gene is TRBV7-3, the J gene TRBJ2-3, with 14 bases aligning to TRBD2. After removal of 5 bases from V and 1 base from J, the junction contained 2 bases not matched to a gene. The length of the CDR3 is 16 residues. The V gene's germline CDR1 is SGHTA and CDR2 FQGTGA. The CDR3 here is CASSLGLAGGTDTQYF. The CDR3 DNA reads as TGTGCCAGCAGCCTGGGACTAGCGGGAGGCACAGATACGCAGTATTTT. Complete variable domain (other parts from reference TRBV7-3 and TRBJ2-3): GAGVSQTPSNKVTEKGKYVELRCDPISGHTALYWYRQSLGQGPEFLIYFQGTGAADDSGLPNDRFFAVRPEGSVSTLKIQRTERGDSAVYLCASSLGLAGGTDTQYFGPGTRLTVL.

With regard to this clone: One junction end does not reproduce the germline sequence, and a read error may be involved. This chain joins TRBV13 and TRBJ2-7; unclear D gene. CDR1 is PRHDT and CDR2 is FYEKMQ in the germline V gene (reference sequence). The CDR3 runs 12 residues. This CDR3 reads CASSLGEDEQYF. The CDR3 coding sequence is TGTGCCAGCAGCCTAGGTGAGGACGAGCAGTACTTC. Together with reference TRBV13 and TRBJ2-7, the CDR3 gives the full variable domain: AAGVIQSPRHLIKEKRETATLKCYPIPRHDTVYWYQQGPGQDPQFLISFYEKMQSDKGSIPDRFSAQQFSDYHSELNMSSLELGDSALYFCASSLGEDEQYFGPGTRLTVT.

This clone showed up just once. This rearrangement joins TRBV10-2 to TRBJ1-1, with 8 positions matching TRBD1. CDR3 length: 14 residues. Germline trimming cut 5 bases from V and 5 bases from J; bases unmatched to any gene: 7. Germline CDR1 WSHSY, CDR2 SAAADI. CDR3 sequence reads: CASSLQGGITEAFF. The CDR3 region has the DNA TGCGCCAGCAGTCTACAGGGGGGTATTACTGAAGCTTTCTTT.

The chain is built from TRBV5-1 and TRBJ2-7, with 8 positions matching TRBD2. The germline V gene encodes CDR1 SGHRS and CDR2 YFSETQ. The V segment lost 5 bases and the J segment 5 bases; nucleotides outside the gene matches: 9. The length of the CDR3 is 14 residues. The DNA of the CDR3 is TGCGCCAGCAGGTCCCCGACTAGCGAGAACGAGCAGTACTTC. As protein: CASRSPTSENEQYF.

This chain joins TRBV7-6 and TRBJ2-7; no firm D call. The V end lost 1 base, the J end lost 4 bases, and 8 bases lay between the germline ends. This CDR3 comprises 13 residues. CDR1 and CDR2 (germline): SGHVS, FNYEAQ. CDR3 sequence: CASSLETAYEQYF. In DNA form, the CDR3 reads TGTGCCAGCAGCTTAGAAACAGCTTACGAGCAGTACTTC.

The chain carries TRBV28 and TRBJ2-1, with D possibly matching TRBD2 (6 bases). Germline-derived CDR1 and CDR2 are MDHEN and SYDVKM. There are 14 residues in the CDR3. V lost 3 bases to trimming and J lost 9 bases, with 15 bases between them. The CDR3 DNA reads TGTGCCAGCAGTTTTACCGGGACTGCGGGTGAGCAGTTCTTC. This gives the protein CASSFTGTAGEQFF.

The rearrangement joins TRBV6-1 to TRBJ2-7, with 11 bases aligning to TRBD2. V dropped 5 bases and J dropped 3; count of bases not matched to a gene: 3. Germline V gene lookup returns CDR1 MNHNS and CDR2 SASEGT. The CDR3 contains 14 residues. CDR3 in DNA: TGTGCCAGCAGTAGGGGGACTAGCGGCTACGAGCAGTACTTC. Translating gives CASSRGTSGYEQYF.